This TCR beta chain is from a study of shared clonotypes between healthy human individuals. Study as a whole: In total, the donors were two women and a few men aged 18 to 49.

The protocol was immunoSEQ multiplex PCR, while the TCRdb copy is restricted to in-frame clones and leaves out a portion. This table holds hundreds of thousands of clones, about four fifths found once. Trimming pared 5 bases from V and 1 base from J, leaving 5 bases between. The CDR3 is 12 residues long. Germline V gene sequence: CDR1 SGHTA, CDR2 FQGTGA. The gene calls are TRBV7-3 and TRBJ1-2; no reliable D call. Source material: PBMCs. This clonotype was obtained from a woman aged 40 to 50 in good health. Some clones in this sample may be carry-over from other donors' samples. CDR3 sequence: CASSGDNYGYTF. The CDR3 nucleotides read TGTGCCAGCAGCGGTGATAACTATGGCTACACCTTC.